This T cell receptor (beta chain) was sequenced for a study of T-cell reconstitution after alpha-beta-depleted transplantation in children listed by TCRdb under 2016. Study-level background: T-cell immune reconstitution after TCRalphabeta/CD19-depleted allogeneic hematopoietic cell transplantation in children was quantitatively tracked in the study by means of TCR repertoire profiling.

Libraries were made using PCR. The instrument given in TCRdb is Illumina HiSeq 2500. Molecular barcoding was employed in the preparation of TCR libraries, with unique molecular identifiers being used to normalize TCRbeta repertoire quantification. Starting from the raw public reads, TCRdb applied fastp trimming at Q25, assembled clones with MiXCR and retained in-frame beta chains. Every distinct CDR3 protein forms one entry, paired with its most common genes and DNA. The sample profile shows under 450,000 distinct CDR3 sequences; roughly 16% of them were found once. Jointly, the top ten make up 25% to 35% of the sample. The treatment or condition label, read with the paper, signifies: allogeneic hematopoietic cell transplantation with graft depleted of TCRalphabeta T cells and CD19 B cells. The children who served as transplant recipients had been given grafts of TCRalphabeta/CD19-depleted allogeneic hematopoietic cells.

From the germline V gene (reference sequence), CDR1 is MNHEY and CDR2 is SMNVEV. Ends trimmed: V by 6 bases, J by 9 bases; bases unmatched to a gene: 8. Inclusive of the bounding cysteine and phenylalanine, the CDR3 is 13 residues long. Only the CDR3 part of the read is kept: 39 bases, read in frame from the first base. Notes on this clonotype: Its cognate antigen has yet to be identified. No per-base quality is available; no much larger clone lies one base away.

Summary of the overall study and its limitations: Over the following months the frequencies of hyperexpanded clones went down, and after one year T-cell counts and TCRbeta diversity were mostly credited to newly produced T cells. In some patients, the high TCRbeta diversity seen at day 60 was put down to recipient T cells and intrathymic progenitors that had survived conditioning. The apparently early recovery of alphabetaT-cell counts about two months after transplant reportedly depended on only several hundred rapidly expanded clones that came from non-depleted graft cells.

The chain is made from TRBV27 and TRBJ2-1, with 7 middle bases fitting TRBD1. The specimen was PBMCs, mostly from graft donor cells, collected 360 days after TCRalphabeta/CD19-depleted stem cell transplant. The receptor's source is a boy in the first two years of life who had a stem cell transplant for Wiskott-Aldrich syndrome, so the T cells may come from the graft donor. The nucleotides read TGTGCCAGCAGGACAGGGTCACGGGGTGAGCAGTTCTTC. Its amino acids are CASRTGSRGEQFF.